The present entry profiles one T cell receptor beta chain with its context. The antigen remains unidentified. Per sample, roughly 10^5 TCR templates underwent assay. Sequencing used immunoSEQ multiplex PCR; TCRdb keeps in-frame clones, though not all of them. This table holds roughly 120,000 clones, 90% to 95% found once. Germline lookup yields CDR1 MNHNS and CDR2 SASEGT. V was pared by 1 base and J by 6 bases, with 11 bases between. The CDR3 runs to 14 residues. This sample is drawn from a study of siplizumab effects on memory and regulatory T cells. Study results and caveats: Suppressive activity of Tregs proliferating in siplizumab cultures remained unconfirmed. Naive T cells looked more diverse than memory cells, and they looked like major contributors to the alloresponse.

The receptor comes from a human donor in good health. The chain combines TRBV6-1 with TRBJ2-3; perhaps TRBD2 as D (5 bases). The sequencing sample was made of non-Treg CD4+ T cells sorted from blood. CDR3 in amino acids: CASSEGGLRDTQYF. CDR3 coding DNA: TGTGCCAGCAGTGAAGGCGGGCTTCGGGATACGCAGTATTTT.